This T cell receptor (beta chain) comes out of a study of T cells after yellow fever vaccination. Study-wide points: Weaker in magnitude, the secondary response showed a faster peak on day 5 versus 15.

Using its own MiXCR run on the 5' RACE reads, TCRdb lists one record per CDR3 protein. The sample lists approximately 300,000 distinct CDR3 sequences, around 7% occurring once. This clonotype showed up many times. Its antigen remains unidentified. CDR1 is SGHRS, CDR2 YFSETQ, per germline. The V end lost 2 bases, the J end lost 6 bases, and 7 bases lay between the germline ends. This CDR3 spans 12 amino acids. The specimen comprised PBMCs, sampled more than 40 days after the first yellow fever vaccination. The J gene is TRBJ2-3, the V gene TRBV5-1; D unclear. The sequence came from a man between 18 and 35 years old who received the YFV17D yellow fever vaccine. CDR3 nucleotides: TGCGCCAGCAGCTTTAATGAGGATACGCAGTATTTT. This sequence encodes CASSFNEDTQYF. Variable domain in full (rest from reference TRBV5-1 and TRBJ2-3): KAGVTQTPRYLIKTRGQQVTLSCSPISGHRSVSWYQQTPGQGLQFLFEYFSETQRNKGNFPGRFSGRQFSNSRSEMNVSTLELGDSALYLCASSFNEDTQYFGPGTRLTVL.